The T cell receptor (beta chain) described here comes from a study of long-term antiretroviral therapy in people with HIV. About this clone itself: Its antigen remains unknown.

The study drew at least one pre-ART and at least two post-ART PBMC samples from every donor. Running of the v3.0 immunoSEQ assay took place at survey level. Data came from immunoSEQ multiplex PCR; TCRdb stores just in-frame clones and leaves some out. The data contain about 14,000 clones, roughly three quarters of them seen just once; the ten biggest clones take up roughly 26%. This CDR3 has 12 residues. Germline-derived CDR1 and CDR2 are MNHNS and SASEGT. The V gene lost 3 bases and the J gene lost 0 bases, with 3 bases spanning the gap. Points from the study as a whole: The blood, collected between about 2004 and 2017, was possibly taken under older ART regimens. Subsequent to ART, diversity was augmented yet persisted below that of transplant donor controls.

The sequenced sample was unsorted PBMCs, obtained 3.1 years after starting antiretroviral therapy. This clonotype was obtained from a man aged 40-50 years with HIV. V and J are TRBV6-1 and TRBJ2-7; D not certain. Here the CDR3 reads CASSDSSYEQYF. The CDR3 region has the DNA TGTGCCAGCAGTGACAGCTCCTACGAGCAGTACTTC.